This is a list of T cell receptor beta chains from one sample in a study of T cells in narcolepsy. Profiled with immunoSEQ multiplex PCR; TCRdb holds only in-frame clones, not every one. The sample contains approximately 38,000 clones, about nine tenths of which appear only once. The sequencing input was CD45RA- memory CD4+ T cells from PBMCs. Every receptor here comes from a human donor with narcolepsy. Both conserved end residues are part of each CDR3. The D gene is left open where the match is weak. The listing skips clone size in some rows; elsewhere it reads once, few, many or a size class.

TRBD2,-,TRBV5-1,TRBJ2-2,CASGTSGIPTGELFF,TGCGCCAGCGGGACTAGCGGGATCCCCACCGGGGAGCTGTTTTTT
-,once,TRBV7-2,TRBJ1-5,CASSPDPINQPQHF,TGTGCCAGCAGCCCGGACCCAATCAATCAGCCCCAGCATTTT
TRBD2,-,TRBV7-6,TRBJ2-1,CASSLRASGDIYNEQFF,TGTGCCAGCAGCTTAAGGGCTAGCGGGGATATTTACAATGAGCAGTTCTTC
-,-,TRBV30,TRBJ2-6,CAWSQISGANVLTF,TGTGCCTGGAGTCAAATATCTGGGGCCAACGTCCTGACTTTC
-,-,TRBV7-2,TRBJ2-1,CASSPRRYNEQFF,TGTGCCAGCAGCCCACGACGATACAATGAGCAGTTCTTC
-,once,TRBV30,TRBJ1-2,CAWSVSDYYGYTF,TGTGCCTGGAGTGTCTCCGACTACTATGGCTACACCTTC
-,-,TRBV5-6,TRBJ1-2,CASSLSTKGRGGYTF,TGTGCCAGCAGCTTGAGTACCAAGGGGCGCGGGGGCTACACCTTC
-,-,TRBV10-2,TRBJ1-4,CASSDLNRVYEKLFF,TGCGCCAGCAGTGACTTGAACAGGGTATACGAAAAACTGTTTTTT
TRBD2,-,TRBV5-1,TRBJ2-3,CASRISGGTSTDTQYF,TGCGCCAGCCGCATAAGCGGGGGAACTAGCACAGATACGCAGTATTTT
-,-,TRBV11-1,TRBJ1-1,CASSLQGSRNTEAFF,TGTGCCAGCAGCTTACAGGGGTCAAGGAACACTGAAGCTTTCTTT
TRBD1,-,TRBV19,TRBJ1-5,CASSPDRAFNQPQHF,TGTGCCAGTAGCCCGGACAGGGCATTCAATCAGCCCCAGCATTTT
-,-,TRBV6-6,TRBJ1-6,CASKGASYNSPLHF,TGTGCCAGCAAAGGGGCCTCCTATAATTCACCCCTCCACTTT
-,-,TRBV7-2,TRBJ1-3,CASSLGYTIYF,TGTGCCAGCAGCTTAGGGTACACCATATATTTT
-,-,TRBV7-9,TRBJ2-1,CASSFDNEQFF,TGTGCCAGCAGCTTCGACAATGAGCAGTTCTTC
-,-,TRBV10-3,TRBJ1-2,CAIGESVDYGYTF,TGTGCCATTGGAGAATCAGTTGACTATGGCTACACCTTC
-,-,TRBV4-1,TRBJ1-1,CASSPMTENTEAFF,TGCGCCAGCAGCCCTATGACAGAGAACACTGAAGCTTTCTTT
TRBD1,-,TRBV19,TRBJ2-1,CASTWDRGNYNEQFF,TGTGCCAGTACATGGGACAGGGGGAACTACAATGAGCAGTTCTTC
-,-,TRBV27,TRBJ1-5,CASSLPAGHNQPQHF,TGTGCCAGCAGTTTACCTGCAGGGCACAATCAGCCCCAGCATTTT
-,-,TRBV7-2,TRBJ2-1,CASSQTGREQFF,TGTGCCAGCAGCCAGACAGGCCGTGAGCAGTTCTTC
-,-,TRBV30,TRBJ2-7,CAWRSGKGYEQYF,TGTGCCTGGAGATCAGGGAAGGGCTACGAGCAGTACTTC
TRBD1,-,TRBV18,TRBJ2-7,CASSPAQGAAYEQYF,TGTGCCAGCTCACCGGCGCAGGGGGCCGCCTACGAGCAGTACTTC
TRBD1,-,TRBV10-3,TRBJ1-2,CAISDEDRGRGYTF,TGTGCCATCAGTGACGAGGACAGGGGCCGAGGCTACACCTTC
TRBD1,-,TRBV9,TRBJ2-1,CASSPGTAAYNEQFF,TGTGCCAGCAGCCCCGGGACAGCGGCTTACAATGAGCAGTTCTTC
TRBD2,-,TRBV9,TRBJ2-1,CASSLLAGAYNEQFF,TGTGCCAGCAGCCTTTTAGCGGGAGCCTACAATGAGCAGTTCTTC
-,-,TRBV5-6,TRBJ2-2,CASSFREMVTGELFF,TGTGCCAGCAGCTTTAGGGAGATGGTCACCGGGGAGCTGTTTTTT
-,-,TRBV29-1,TRBJ2-1,CSVGRRGRMSSDEQFF,TGCAGCGTTGGTAGGAGGGGACGGATGAGTTCGGATGAGCAGTTCTTC
-,-,TRBV19,TRBJ1-1,CASSRTVMNTEAFF,TGTGCCAGTAGTAGAACAGTCATGAACACTGAAGCTTTCTTT
-,once,TRBV7-2,TRBJ1-2,CASNRAGVYGYTF,TGTGCCAGCAACCGGGCCGGTGTCTATGGCTACACCTTC
-,-,TRBV2,TRBJ1-2,CASSEARGGLGYGYTF,TGTGCCAGCAGTGAAGCGAGGGGAGGTCTGGGCTATGGCTACACCTTC
TRBD2,-,TRBV19,TRBJ2-3,CASSIMRLAGATDTQYF,TGTGCCAGTAGTATAATGAGACTAGCGGGGGCCACAGATACGCAGTATTTT
TRBD1,-,TRBV5-1,TRBJ2-7,CASSPRGHPYEQYF,TGCGCCAGCAGCCCCAGGGGGCACCCCTACGAGCAGTACTTC
-,-,TRBV5-1,TRBJ2-2,CASTPGGTGNTGELFF,TGCGCCAGCACCCCGGGAGGGACAGGGAACACCGGGGAGCTGTTTTTT
-,once,TRBV19,TRBJ1-3,CASSRVGGNTIYF,TGTGCCAGTAGTAGAGTCGGAGGAAACACCATATATTTT
-,-,TRBV5-5,TRBJ1-5,CASSLAGGWGNQPQHF,TGTGCCAGCAGCTTGGCCGGGGGCTGGGGCAATCAGCCCCAGCATTTT
-,-,TRBV6-4,TRBJ2-2,CASSEDNTGELFF,TGTGCCAGCAGTGAGGACAACACCGGGGAGCTGTTTTTT
-,-,TRBV4-2,TRBJ1-2,CASSQTESYGYTF,TGTGCCAGCAGCCAAACAGAGTCCTATGGCTACACCTTC
TRBD2,-,TRBV4-2,TRBJ2-5,CASSRDSGGAEETQYF,TGTGCCAGCAGTCGCGATAGCGGGGGGGCCGAAGAGACCCAGTACTTC